This record covers a single T cell receptor (beta chain). The antigen is not known. The sample originates from a study of cytomegalovirus exposure and HLA in healthy donors. Across the study: The 100 to 150 validation repertoires matched the roughly 700 first-cohort repertoires in platform, a later analysis reported. Study observations and caveats: Researchers catalogued about 160 TCR beta chains as cytomegalovirus-associated. Per published reports, the classifier diagnosed cytomegalovirus status with high specificity and sensitivity.

The method was immunoSEQ multiplex PCR; TCRdb's version includes in-frame clones alone and lacks a portion of them. The sample contains about 74,000 clones, around 95% of which appear only once. Germline CDR1 reads SGDLS; CDR2 reads YYNGEE. The CDR3 length is 15 residues. Deletions cut 0 bases from V and 2 bases from J, with 12 bases between. The donors were members of the validation cohort comprising about 130 subjects, separate from the approximately 630-subject first cohort. This chain connects TRBV9 to TRBJ2-7; D perhaps matches TRBD1 (5 bases). Input material: PBMCs. This TCR derives from a young woman in good health and CMV-seropositive. CDR3 loop: CASSVGQGPAYEQYF. CDR3 in DNA: TGTGCCAGCAGCGTAGGGCAGGGCCCCGCCTACGAGCAGTACTTC.